This T cell receptor (beta chain) stems from a study of blood T cell repertoires in COVID-19. As for the study in general: T cells, B-cell-depleted T cells, or PBMCs provided the cDNA or gDNA that served as material.

Per the study methods: Reference gene primers were amplified, and this amplification served to estimate nucleated cell counts. TCRdb's copy holds only in-frame clones and misses some; the assay was immunoSEQ multiplex PCR. V, J and clone size are those of that table, while D and trimming were read from the DNA. The table records about 150,000 clones, over 75% of them present only once. Trimming removed 0 bases from V and 4 bases from J; junction bases left unmatched: 8. Germline-derived CDR1 and CDR2 are MGHRA and YSYEKL. The CDR3 extends over 16 amino acids. The TCR was taken from a man between 18 and 35 years old with COVID-19, enrolled during active disease. V is TRBV4-1 and J is TRBJ2-5; 7 bases are a match to TRBD2. Sample: peripheral blood. CDR3 DNA sequence: TGCGCCAGCAGCCAAGAGTTCGGGACTATGGGAGAGACCCAGTACTTC. It encodes CASSQEFGTMGETQYF.